This entry describes one TCR beta chain. Its specific antigen is unknown. Base qualities are missing; no much larger clone stands one base away. Library method: the immunoSEQ multiplex PCR assay. The multiplex PCR relied on a mix of 60 forward primers for TCR Vbeta segments and 13 reverse primers for TCR Jbeta segments. The CDR3 region of rearranged TCR beta genes was amplified from genomic DNA by a multiplex PCR assay. The amplified TCR beta libraries were sequenced on the Illumina HiSeq System as 87-base-pair reads. From the authors' description of their analysis: Across the 500 to 700 repertoires, a later analysis counted 78 million or so unique TCR beta chains, around 11 million of which were shared by at least two donors. Raw reads were error-corrected and collapsed into unique sequences with a nearest-neighbor algorithm that merged closely related sequences to remove PCR and sequencing errors. V, D and J gene segments were assigned by aligning CDR3 sequences to IMGT reference sequences. For a sequence to be retained, at least a six-nucleotide match to both a V gene segment and a J gene segment was required. A rearrangement counted as productive if the CDR3 had no stop codons and remained in frame with V and J, and every other rearrangement counted as non-productive. Following IMGT convention, CDR3 was defined as the stretch from the second conserved V-encoded cysteine up to the conserved J-encoded phenylalanine. In an earlier analysis of approximately 590 of the donors, sequences lacking an unambiguous match to a single V gene segment were excluded. An earlier analysis of over 450 of the donors classified V segments as functional when productive rearrangements were above 56.7% and as segregating when the standard deviation between donors was above 5%. A statistical classification framework was built to diagnose cytomegalovirus status from the catalog of TCR beta chain sequences. In a later analysis, V and J genes were assigned by comparing TCR nucleotide sequences against IMGT/GENE-DB human TR gene sequences. Using the TCRdist pipeline, a later analysis assigned CDR3 sequences along with most-parsimonious VDJ recombination scenarios. In a later analysis, every TCR beta chain was defined by the combination of its CDR3 amino acid sequence and its V-gene family, and reads without a unique V-gene family were dropped. As a way to deal with suspected cross-contamination and a sequencing artifact, a later analysis dropped 592 nucleotide sequences that were highly shared and had low generation probability. In a later analysis, a clonal expansion index was calculated for each public chain from normalized within-repertoire ranks of inferred template counts. In a later analysis, generation probabilities were computed with a VDJ recombination model fitted to out-of-frame rearrangements, and the resulting probabilities were checked against IGoR. A later analysis scored TCR-TCR, TCR-HLA and TCR-CMV co-occurrence with hypergeometric tests, applying a repertoire-size bias correction to TCR pairs. False discovery rates were estimated in a later analysis by permuting HLA or CMV assignments 20 times. In a later analysis, co-occurring TCRs were grouped with DBSCAN, and TCRdist sequence similarity was added when clustering was performed within HLA-allele-positive subsets. Repertoires with fewer than 30,000 or more than 120,000 public chains, plus five repertoires with anomalous nucleotide sharing, were excluded from co-occurrence clustering. What TCRdb holds here is the immuneACCESS table cut down to in-frame rearrangements. Part of the clones is not present; checked against another copy, under half of the missing clones reflect an unresolved V gene, and the others are unexplained. The V and J calls and the clone size are those of that table, but D and trimming were determined from the DNA. The sample data list around 130,000 clones, and approximately 80% of these were observed just once. The ten largest clones represent roughly 2% of the sample.

In total, approximately 610 healthy bone marrow donors made up the cohort. All cohort members were sampled while nominally healthy, although unrecorded immune exposures were likely present. The donor was CMV seronegative and was included in the group of several hundred seronegative cohort members. Every donor gave a peripheral blood sample, and the peripheral blood mononuclear cells from that sample were used for TCR beta sequencing. Genomic DNA extraction from the blood cell samples was performed with the Qiagen DNeasy Blood Extraction Kit. These data belong to a study of cytomegalovirus exposure and HLA in healthy donors listed by TCRdb under 2017. Study-level background: According to an earlier analysis of several hundred of the donors, some 170 million T cells yielded 100 million or so unique TCR beta sequences and about 300 Gb of sequence data. An early release covering some 640 HLA-typed donors comprised 250 to 350 gigabases of sequencing data and roughly 85 million unique TCR sequences. Of the roughly 400 genotyped donors, approximately 83% fell in the genetic ancestry cluster associated with self-reported Caucasian donors. The aim of the study was to test whether cataloging public T cell receptors could identify signatures of past pathogen exposure. The study profiled the T cell repertoires of fewer than 850 subjects by immunosequencing and related them to cytomegalovirus serostatus. A separate validation cohort of 100 to 150 different subjects was used in addition to the roughly 700-subject first cohort. The study combined high-throughput TCR immunosequencing, statistical association of individual TCRs with disease status, and machine learning to predict cytomegalovirus infection status. To study patterns of TCR occurrence, a later analysis re-analyzed previously published TCR beta repertoires from just over 650 donors and added high-resolution HLA genotyping. In the later analysis, no new phenotypic data were used to find candidate immune exposures; instead, reliance was placed on TCR beta sequences and their occurrence across donors. An earlier analysis of some 500 of the donors used high-throughput TCR beta sequencing to judge whether each TCR beta V gene segment behaved as functional or pseudogenic. Donor age, sex, ethnicity and CMV serostatus were compiled alongside the repertoire data. A later genetic analysis used genome-wide SNP genotypes for about 65% of the 666 donors, treating that subset as a discovery cohort. Every repertoire in the discovery cohort had been generated on one and the same sequencing platform. HLA typing covered class I and class II loci at four-digit resolution. The number of donors typed differed by locus, with about 629-630 for A, B, C, DRB1 and DQB1, about 500 for DQA1, approximately 580 for DPA1, and approximately 470 for DPB1. Several DR-DQ haplotypes were handled as single units for association and clustering because linkage in the cohort was strong. Across approximately 420 genotyped donors of the cohort, an average of about 200,000 unique TCR beta nucleotide sequences per donor were sequenced, and approximately 19% of those sequences were non-productive.

General findings and caveats noted by the study authors: A group of highly shared sequence variants was considered likely to be a technical artifact of the sequencing pipeline. A further reported finding was that TCR beta sequences accurately predicted the HLA-A and HLA-B alleles for most subjects in the first cohort. Correlated functional status among segregating V segments might be attributable to linkage disequilibrium, but an unknown experimental factor could not be ruled out. According to the authors, the approach could potentially be generalized to other disease states and immunological phenotypes. A few of the identified cytomegalovirus-associated TCR beta chains were confirmed in vitro to be specific for cytomegalovirus antigens. HLA typing was unavailable for some donors at each locus, so association tests used only the typed subset. According to a later analysis, parvovirus B19, influenza, CMV and Epstein-Barr virus appeared linked to several top co-occurrence clusters. The presence/absence analyses assumed that sequencing depth was roughly uniform across donors, and that assumption may not be true. The 87-base-pair reads could not distinguish some IMGT-functional V segments, including TRBV6-2 and TRBV6-3, so those segments were excluded. Because counts were too low, roughly 16 rarely observed V segments, including chromosome 9 orphons, were excluded from the earlier analysis of 587 of the donors. A total of 164 TCR beta chains were listed by the study as associated with cytomegalovirus. The classifier was reported to diagnose cytomegalovirus status with high specificity and sensitivity in both the original cohort and the validation cohort. A later analysis found that HLA-associated TCR beta chains were more clonally expanded and had lower generation probabilities than equally common non-associated chains. Most TCR sequences were observed very rarely across donors, whereas some public TCRs were present in many individuals. In an earlier analysis of fewer than 750 of the donors, most TCR beta V segments were observed in productive rearrangements about 90% or about 30% of the time, broadly matching IMGT annotations. Compared with the approximately 700-donor mean, donors in an Asian-associated ancestry cluster had fewer N-insertions in productive TCRs, according to a later genetic analysis. Specific HLA alleles were associated with some 15,000 TCR beta sequences at a false discovery rate of 0.05 in a later analysis. When HLA alleles, especially DR and DQ, strongly co-occurred, attributing TCR associations to individual alleles was difficult. The cohort was sequenced for TCR beta chains only, and without alpha or paired-chain data the features that could be detected were limited. According to a later analysis, TCR association rates differed among HLA loci, with DRB1 alleles showing the most associated TCRs and HLA-C alleles showing the fewest. Most CMV-associated TCR beta chains appeared to be HLA-restricted in a later analysis, and the HLA associations seemed to be driven largely by CMV exposure. V-gene and J-gene trimming of TCR beta chains was associated with a missense DCLRE1C variant in a later genetic analysis, and the association was replicated in an independent cohort. Immune exposure information for the cohort was limited to CMV serostatus.

V loses 7 bases at its end and J loses 5 bases; junction bases beyond the gene matches: 8. According to the germline V gene (reference sequence), CDR1 reads MNHEY and CDR2 reads SMNVEV. The CDR3 holds 14 amino acids from the cysteine to the phenylalanine. Only CDR3 DNA remains: 42 bases, in frame from the first base. The chain employs TRBV27 and TRBJ2-1, and TRBD1 aligns with 7 junction nucleotides. The receptor's source is a man aged 18 to 35 in good health and CMV-seronegative. Sequencing was performed on PBMCs. For the CDR3, the sequence is CASTLQGPNNEQFF. The DNA sequence is given as TGTGCCAGCACCTTACAGGGGCCCAACAATGAGCAGTTCTTC.